One sample yielded the 25 T cell receptor beta chains listed below, sequenced in a study of blood T cells in healthy people across ages. A second PCR, run for about 7 to 11 cycles, used a sample-barcoded 5' primer plus a J-beta primer mix. TCRdb reprocessed the 5' RACE reads with MiXCR, giving one entry per CDR3 protein. The data hold more than 600,000 distinct CDR3 sequences, with 25% observed a single time. This sample also belongs to another study, concerning T cells of mothers and their children.

Source material: blood. These receptors were collected from a boy aged 5-17 years in good health.

This clonotype was seen only a few times. The V and J genes are TRBV4-3 and TRBJ2-7; 7 bases fit TRBD2. Germline V CDR1 and CDR2: LGHNA, YSLEER. V lost 1 base, J lost 4 bases, and 4 bases stayed unmatched. The CDR3 is 14 amino acids. The CDR3 sequence is CASSQGRGRYEQYF. As DNA, the CDR3 is TGCGCCAGCAGCCAAGGGCGGGGGAGATACGAGCAGTACTTC.

This clonotype was found many times. The chain combines TRBV7-2 with TRBJ2-3; 8 bases agree with TRBD2. Trimming removed 6 bases from V and 1 base from J; junction bases left unmatched: 0. The length of the CDR3 is 13 residues. Germline V CDR1 and CDR2: SGHTA, FQGNSA. The chain's CDR3 is CASRTSGTDTQYF. DNA for the CDR3: TGTGCCAGCAGGACTAGCGGCACAGATACGCAGTATTTT.

The chain joins TRBV2 to TRBJ2-2; D gene ambiguous. The CDR3 covers 14 residues. Trimming pared 6 bases from V and 6 bases from J, leaving 14 bases between. Germline CDR1 reads SNHLY; CDR2 reads FYNNEI. CDR3 coding DNA: TGTGCCAGCAGAAGCGACGGGTGGGCCGGGGAGCTGTTTTTT. Protein sequence: CASRSDGWAGELFF.

The chain uses TRBV6-6 and TRBJ2-1, with 9 bases aligning to TRBD2. Looked up from germline, CDR1 is MNHNY and CDR2 is SVGAGI (reference sequence). V trimming: 8 bases; J trimming: 10 bases; junction bases outside the gene matches: 15. The CDR3 length is 15 residues. CDR3 residues: CASSFKRGALQEQFF. The CDR3 DNA reads TGTGCCAGCTCTTTTAAGCGGGGGGCCCTTCAAGAGCAGTTCTTC.

This clonotype was seen a few times. The gene calls are TRBV7-3 and TRBJ2-2; 8 nucleotides agree with TRBD1. Germline CDR1 is SGHTA and CDR2 is FQGTGA. V lost 8 bases and J lost 5; bases outside the gene matches: 7. The CDR3 runs 14 residues. The CDR3 DNA follows: TGTGCCAGCCGCGGACAGGGCTTTACCGGGGAGCTGTTTTTT. This gives the protein CASRGQGFTGELFF.

J is TRBJ2-5 and V is TRBV6-6; 10 nucleotides agree with TRBD2. This CDR3 is built from 14 residues. V trimming: 6 bases; J trimming: 3 bases; junction bases outside the gene matches: 4. The germline V gene encodes CDR1 MNHNY and CDR2 SVGAGI (reference sequence). CDR3 loop: CASREGLAEETQYF. The CDR3 DNA is TGTGCCAGCAGGGAAGGACTAGCGGAAGAGACCCAGTACTTC.

This clonotype was seen a handful of times. The V and J genes are TRBV20-1 and TRBJ1-4, with 7 bases that match TRBD1. Trimming took 6 bases from V and 2 from J; bases not matched to a gene: 9. The germline V gene has CDR1 DFQATT and CDR2 SNEGSKA (reference sequence). CDR3 length: 15 residues. For the CDR3, the DNA is TGCAGTGCCGGGGAAGGGGGCGCGACTAATGAAAAACTGTTTTTT. Amino acids: CSAGEGGATNEKLFF.

This chain uses TRBV20-1 with TRBJ2-3; tentative D call: TRBD2 (6 bases). The germline V and J ends were trimmed by 0 bases and 0 bases, with 13 bases remaining between them. CDR3 length: 16 residues. Germline CDR1 is DFQATT and CDR2 is SNEGSKA (reference sequence). The chain's CDR3 is CSARDGSSVSTDTQYF. The CDR3 coding sequence is TGCAGTGCTAGAGACGGGTCTAGCGTAAGCACAGATACGCAGTATTTT.

The chain joins TRBV7-2 to TRBJ2-5; possible D gene TRBD2, 5 bases. The end of the DNA fits TRBJ2-1 better, so the J call may be wrong. There are 15 residues in the CDR3. CDR1 SGHTA and CDR2 FQGNSA come from the germline V gene. In DNA, the CDR3 is TGTGCCAGCAGCTTCCTAGCACGGCAGATCGATGAGCAGTTCTTC. It specifies CASSFLARQIDEQFF.

V is TRBV7-2 and J is TRBJ2-1; 10 positions match TRBD1. Germline V gene lookup returns CDR1 SGHTA and CDR2 FQGNSA. V trimming: 2 bases; J trimming: 3 bases; junction bases outside the gene matches: 10. The CDR3 is 18 amino acids. The CDR3 DNA follows: TGTGCCAGCAGCTTACGGCATCGGACAGGGGGATTCTACAATGAGCAGTTCTTC. It translates to CASSLRHRTGGFYNEQFF. The full variable domain, completed using reference TRBV7-2 and TRBJ2-1, is GAGVSQSPSNKVTEKGKDVELRCDPISGHTALYWYRQSLGQGLEFLIYFQGNSAPDKSGLPSDRFSAERTGGSVSTLTIQRTQQEDSAVYLCASSLRHRTGGFYNEQFFGPGTRLTVL.

V usage is TRBV12-3 or TRBV12-4 and J usage is TRBJ2-1, with no clear D. CDR3 length: 16 residues. V lost 3 bases, J lost 4 bases, and 16 bases lay in between. The CDR3: CASSFDRAAAYNEQFF. In DNA, the CDR3 is TGTGCCAGCAGTTTCGATCGGGCGGCGGCTTACAATGAGCAGTTCTTC.

The V and J genes are TRBV6-5 and TRBJ2-1, with D perhaps TRBD1 (6 bases). This CDR3 has 14 amino acids. Trimming left V 8 bases short and J 3 bases short, with 14 bases between. Germline V gives CDR1 MNHEY, CDR2 SVGAGI. CDR3 bases: TGTGCCAGCGGGGGCGAAAGCGACTACAATGAGCAGTTCTTC. It is translated as CASGGESDYNEQFF.

This clonotype was counted only a few times. V and J are TRBV27 and TRBJ1-4; 9 bases line up with TRBD1. CDR1 MNHEY and CDR2 SMNVEV come from the germline V gene (reference sequence). The V and J ends lost 6 bases and 10 bases, in that order; junction bases with no gene match: 15. The CDR3 spans 16 residues. The CDR3 nucleotides read TGTGCCAGCAGACCCGCGACAGGGGGTGACACCGGAAAACTGTTTTTT. Its protein product is CASRPATGGDTGKLFF.

The J gene is TRBJ2-1, the V gene TRBV7-9; D is possibly TRBD1 (6 bases). The better agreement between TRBJ2-7 and the DNA end casts doubt on the J call. Germline lookup yields CDR1 SEHNR and CDR2 FQNEAQ (reference sequence). The CDR3 spans 13 residues. This CDR3 reads CASSFYEGGEQYF. The CDR3 DNA sequence: TGTGCCAGCAGCTTCTACGAAGGGGGCGAGCAGTACTTC.

This chain joins TRBV5-1 and TRBJ2-7, with TRBD1 matching 9 bases. In germline, CDR1 is SGHRS, CDR2 YFSETQ. CDR3 size: 16 residues. V shed 0 bases, J shed 3 bases, and the junction held 7 bases outside the gene matches. The CDR3: CASSLEAQGAVYEQYF. CDR3 coding DNA: TGCGCCAGCAGCTTGGAGGCACAGGGGGCTGTCTACGAGCAGTACTTC.

This clonotype has just a few counts. The chain combines TRBV3-1 with TRBJ1-1, with D maybe TRBD1 (5 bases). The V end was cut by 3 bases, the J end by 8 bases, with 10 bases between. CDR3 length: 12 amino acids. Germline assignment: CDR1 LGHDT and CDR2 YNNKEL (reference sequence). The CDR3 loop reads CASSHVGQEAFF. The CDR3 nucleotides read TGTGCCAGCAGCCACGTGGGGCAGGAAGCTTTCTTT.

This clonotype turned up a few times. The CDR3 DNA reads TGTGCCAGCAGTCCCGGTGGGAGCGGGGTGGGTTCCTACAATGAGCAGTTCTTC. Translation gives CASSPGGSGVGSYNEQFF. The chain combines TRBV6-2 or TRBV6-3 with TRBJ2-1; TRBD2 agrees at 7 bases. Germline values: CDR1 MNHEY, CDR2 SVGEGT. V gave up 5 bases and J gave up 1 base; unmatched junction bases: 14. The CDR3 runs to 18 residues.

The chain couples TRBV13 to TRBJ1-1; the D is unclear. Germline loops: CDR1 PRHDT, CDR2 FYEKMQ (reference sequence). Trimming took 6 bases from V and 11 from J, leaving 16 bases between them. CDR3 length equals 12 residues. The CDR3 sequence is CASRASWGEAFF. CDR3 in DNA: TGTGCCAGCAGGGCCTCATGGGGAGAGGCTTTCTTT.

This clonotype was detected a few times. This chain uses TRBV4-2 with TRBJ1-2; tentatively, D is TRBD1 (5 bases). CDR1 LGHNA and CDR2 YNFKEQ come from the germline V gene. The CDR3 runs 16 residues. V gave up 0 bases and J gave up 4 bases, with 15 bases separating them. The CDR3 is CASSQDRVGATYGYTF. The DNA for the CDR3 is TGTGCCAGCAGCCAAGATCGGGTAGGGGCGACCTATGGCTACACCTTC.

The chain uses TRBV5-1 and TRBJ1-2; tentatively, D is TRBD1 (5 bases). Germline V gives CDR1 SGHRS, CDR2 YFSETQ. Trimming cost V 0 bases and J 5 bases, with 11 bases left between them. The CDR3 is 14 amino acids. CDR3 region: CASSLVGRVYGYTF. CDR3 nucleotide sequence: TGCGCCAGCAGCTTGGTGGGCAGGGTATATGGCTACACCTTC. Using reference TRBV5-1 and TRBJ1-2 for the parts outside the CDR3, the full variable domain is KAGVTQTPRYLIKTRGQQVTLSCSPISGHRSVSWYQQTPGQGLQFLFEYFSETQRNKGNFPGRFSGRQFSNSRSEMNVSTLELGDSALYLCASSLVGRVYGYTFGSGTRLTVV.

The V call is TRBV3-1, the J call TRBJ1-1, with D perhaps matching TRBD1 (5 bases). From germline, CDR1 is LGHDT and CDR2 YNNKEL (reference sequence). The CDR3 has 14 amino acids. V was shortened by 4 bases and J by 3 bases, with 12 bases between the two germline ends. CDR3 DNA: TGTGCCAGCAGCCGCGTGGGGGGGGACACTGAAGCTTTCTTT. It encodes CASSRVGGDTEAFF. Filled out from reference TRBV3-1 and TRBJ1-1, the complete variable domain reads DTAVSQTPKYLVTQMGNDKSIKCEQNLGHDTMYWYKQDSKKFLKIMFSYNNKELIINETVPNRFSPKSPDKAHLNLHINSLELGDSAVYFCASSRVGGDTEAFFGQGTRLTVV.

This clonotype was seen a handful of times. The rearrangement links TRBV7-6 to TRBJ2-5; D gene uncertain. There are 13 residues in the CDR3. Germline assignment: CDR1 SGHVS and CDR2 FNYEAQ. Trimming pared 3 bases from V and 5 bases from J, leaving 10 bases between. The CDR3: CASSFFFRETQYF. The CDR3 DNA follows: TGTGCCAGCAGCTTTTTTTTCCGGGAGACCCAGTACTTC.

The V call is TRBV29-1, the J call TRBJ2-4; tentatively, D is TRBD1 or TRBD2 (5 bases each). The V and J ends lost 7 bases and 6 bases respectively, with 13 bases between them. CDR3 size: 12 residues. Germline V gene lookup returns CDR1 SQVTM and CDR2 ANQGSEA. In nucleotides, the CDR3 is TGCAGCGCTTGGTTGGGGACAAACATTCAGTACTTC. It is translated as CSAWLGTNIQYF.

This clonotype was seen a handful of times. V usage is TRBV28 and J usage is TRBJ2-5, with 7 bases fitting TRBD1. There are 16 residues in the CDR3. CDR1 is MDHEN and CDR2 is SYDVKM in the germline V gene. After removal of 4 bases from V and 2 bases from J, the junction contained 10 bases not matched to a gene. The DNA of the CDR3 is TGTGCCAGCAGTTCATCCGGGACAGCGAGTCAAGAGACCCAGTACTTC. Protein sequence: CASSSSGTASQETQYF. The variable domain in full, with the rest retrieved from reference TRBV28 and TRBJ2-5, is DVKVTQSSRYLVKRTGEKVFLECVQDMDHENMFWYRQDPGLGLRLIYFSYDVKMKEKGDIPEGYSVSREKKERFSLILESASTNQTSMYLCASSSSGTASQETQYFGPGTRLLVL.

J is TRBJ2-5 and V is TRBV7-2; maybe TRBD2 (6 bases). Gene TRBJ2-1 matches the end of the DNA better, so the J call may be wrong. Germline V gives CDR1 SGHTA, CDR2 FQGNSA. CDR3 length: 15 amino acids. The CDR3 coding sequence is TGTGCCAGCAGCTTAGCTCCGGGGAGGCGCAATGAGCAGTTCTTC. Protein sequence: CASSLAPGRRNEQFF.